This T cell receptor beta chain was retrieved from a study of blood T cell repertoires in COVID-19. Study in general: The samples span acute and convalescent COVID-19 from the United States, Italy and Spain.

This table comes from immunoSEQ multiplex PCR, and its TCRdb copy is limited to in-frame clones, with some not included. This table has approximately 25,000 clones, 65% to 90% appearing once. The CDR3 spans 14 residues. V shed 5 bases, J shed 8 bases, and the junction held 9 bases outside the gene matches. The germline gives CDR1 SEHNR, CDR2 FQNEAQ (reference sequence). This TCR came from a human donor with acute or convalescent COVID-19. The donor label of this sample is uncertain. Sequences were obtained from peripheral blood. V usage is TRBV7-9 and J usage is TRBJ2-1; 7 bases are shared with TRBD1. CDR3 DNA sequence: TGTGCCAGCAGCCTAGGGACAGACCTTTATGAGCAGTTCTTC. Its translation: CASSLGTDLYEQFF.